A single T cell receptor beta chain is shown here with its context. This clonotype was seen a single time. Its specific antigen is unknown. Base qualities are not at hand, and no much larger clone is one base apart. On its own, one read is weak support. After removal of 0 bases from V and 10 bases from J, the junction retains 4 bases not matched to a gene. From the cysteine up to the phenylalanine, the CDR3 has a length of 15 residues. Only the CDR3 DNA is retained, 45 bases long and in frame from the first base. Sequences SQVTM (CDR1) and ANQGSEA (CDR2) are obtained from the germline V gene. Receptor libraries were prepared by 5' RACE. This sample was sequenced with an Illumina HiSeq 2500. The second PCR ran for roughly 7 to 12 cycles and used a J-beta primer mix along with a sample-barcoded 5' primer. Each TCR beta cDNA molecule received a unique molecular identifier from a template-switch 5' adaptor carrying 12 random nucleotides. At least 3 million CDR3-containing paired-end reads were obtained from each sample. First-strand cDNA was synthesized from all RNA with the Mint cDNA synthesis kit, primed by a TRBC-specific oligonucleotide. Following uracil-DNA glycosylase treatment, all cDNA underwent a first 18-cycle PCR with the universal primers M1SS and BC2_uni_R. The study's own analysis went as follows. For normalization, 1 million high-quality reads were randomly selected from each sample, with every read carrying a distinct molecular identifier. Instead of being binned into consensus sequences, reads that shared molecular identifiers were thrown out. MiTCR, with a Q25 quality threshold and the strictest error-elimination algorithm, was used for CDR3 identification, clonotype clustering and error correction. Lower-bound total TCR beta diversity was estimated with a nonparametric unseen species model using Euler transformation. TCRdb ran its own pipeline on the public reads, namely fastp trimming at Q25 and MiXCR clone calling, and kept in-frame beta chains. Each record represents a unique CDR3 protein, reported with the most common genes and DNA among its rows. The V and J calls shown here were made by TCRdb, not taken from the authors' results. The sample table shows under 2 million distinct CDR3 sequences, and roughly 30% are seen once. Around 11% of the sample comes from the top ten.

This entry belongs to a study of blood T cells in healthy people across ages (dated by TCRdb to the mid-2010s). In the study overall: In model experiments, roughly one uniquely barcoded TCR beta cDNA molecule per two T cells was captured by template switching. To track age-related changes in TCR beta repertoire diversity, the study relied on deep sequencing normalized with unique cDNA molecular identifiers. Donors were grouped into four age groups: young (average approximately 15 years), middle-aged (about 38), aged (around 60) and long-lived (over 80). To avoid experimental bias, donors of different ages were spread randomly across the sequencing lanes. Two additional independent replicas of 1 million unique cDNA reads from the same blood draw were analyzed for two donors (one aged 18 to 30 and one aged 80 or older). What the research found in general, with its limitations: Estimates of total diversity based on one million sequenced T cells were regarded as lower bounds and as underestimates. Observed TCR beta diversity correlated strongly with the percentage of naive T cells measured by flow cytometry. Bulk unsorted PBMC profiling prevented conclusive comparison of naive and antigen-experienced compartments. The CMV infection status of donors was not known, potentially confounding age-related changes in expanded clonotypes. Compared with the aged group, the long-lived group had more naive CD4+ T cells, fewer expanded clones and increased TCR diversity, suggesting age selection. As age increased, observed TCR beta diversity per million T cells dropped in a roughly linear way, and a significant reduction was already evident by age about 40.

The roughly 39 donors, aged 6 to 90 years, were systemically healthy Caucasian individuals from Russia. About 10 milliliters of peripheral blood were collected from each donor into EDTA-treated Vacutainer tubes. Ficoll-Paque density-gradient centrifugation was used to isolate PBMCs, with at least 6.5 million per sample. Total RNA, at least 6 micrograms per sample, was extracted from PBMCs with Trizol reagent. The percentages of naive CD45RAhigh/CD27high T cells were determined by flow cytometry on a PBMC aliquot from every donor. The chain couples TRBV29-1 to TRBJ2-3; the central 16 bases match TRBD2. The TCR originated in a young woman in good health. The specimen sequenced was blood. The DNA reads TGCAGCGTTGAAGAGGGCGGGACTAGCGGGAGGGCGCAGTATTTT. It encodes CSVEEGGTSGRAQYF.